This T cell receptor (beta chain) comes out of a study of graft-versus-host responses after intestinal transplantation. About this clone: What it recognizes is unknown.

V was trimmed by 4 bases and J by 1 base, leaving 9 bases between them. Germline lookup yields CDR1 SGHNT and CDR2 YYREEE (reference sequence). This CDR3 has 13 residues. Sequenced by immunoSEQ multiplex PCR; TCRdb stores in-frame clones only, minus some. The table shows some 95,000 clones, with roughly nine tenths occurring only once. The sequence was collected from a human donor who received an intestinal transplant. Sequenced material: unstimulated CD8+ T cells sorted from spleen or lymph node cells, taken before intestinal transplant. The genes are TRBV5-4 and TRBJ2-7; no clear D. CDR3: CASSPGSSYEQYF. Here the CDR3 DNA reads TGTGCCAGCAGCCCAGGCTCATCCTACGAGCAGTACTTC.